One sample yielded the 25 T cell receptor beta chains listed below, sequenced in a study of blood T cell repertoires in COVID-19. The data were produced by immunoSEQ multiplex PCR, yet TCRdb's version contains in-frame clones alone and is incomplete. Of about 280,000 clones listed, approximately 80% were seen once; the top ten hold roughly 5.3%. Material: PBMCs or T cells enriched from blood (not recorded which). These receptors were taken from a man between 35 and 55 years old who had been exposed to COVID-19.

The CDR3 region is CASSLRGQGNIQYF. DNA of the CDR3: TGTGCCAGCAGCTTAAGGGGACAGGGGAACATTCAGTACTTC. The chain has TRBV11-2 and TRBJ2-4, with 10 positions matching TRBD1. This CDR3 is 14 amino acids long. Unmatched junction bases numbered 2, after V lost 2 bases and J lost 7 bases. CDR1 SGHAT and CDR2 FQNNGV come from the germline V gene. The full variable domain, completed using reference TRBV11-2 and TRBJ2-4, is EAGVAQSPRYKIIEKRQSVAFWCNPISGHATLYWYQQILGQGPKLLIQFQNNGVVDDSQLPKDRFSAERLKGVDSTLKIQPAKLEDSAVYLCASSLRGQGNIQYFGAGTRLSVL.

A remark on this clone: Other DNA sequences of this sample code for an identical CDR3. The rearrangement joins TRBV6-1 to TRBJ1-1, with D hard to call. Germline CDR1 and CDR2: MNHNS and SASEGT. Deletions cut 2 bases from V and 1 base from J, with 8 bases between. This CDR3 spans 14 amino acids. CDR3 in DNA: TGTGCCAGCAGTGAAAGAGGAGCGAACACTGAAGCTTTCTTT. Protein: CASSERGANTEAFF.

The CDR3 protein is CASSRGWAWGSNQPQHF. The CDR3 DNA is TGTGCCAGCAGCAGAGGGTGGGCCTGGGGTAGCAATCAGCCCCAGCATTTT. J is TRBJ1-5 and V is TRBV5-6; D unclear. The V gene lost 4 bases and the J gene lost 0 bases, with 17 bases spanning the gap. Germline values: CDR1 SGHDT, CDR2 YYEEEE. The CDR3 consists of 17 residues. The full variable domain, with the rest looked up from reference TRBV5-6 and TRBJ1-5, is DAGVTQSPTHLIKTRGQQVTLRCSPKSGHDTVSWYQQALGQGPQFIFQYYEEEERQRGNFPDRFSGHQFPNYSSELNVNALLLGDSALYLCASSRGWAWGSNQPQHFGDGTRLSIL.

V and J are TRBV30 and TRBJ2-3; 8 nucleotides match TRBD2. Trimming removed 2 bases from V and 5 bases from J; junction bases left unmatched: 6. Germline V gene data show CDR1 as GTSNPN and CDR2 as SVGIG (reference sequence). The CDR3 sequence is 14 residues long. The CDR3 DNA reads TGTGCCTGGAGTTCGGCGGCGGGGGGAGATACGCAGTATTTT. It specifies CAWSSAAGGDTQYF.

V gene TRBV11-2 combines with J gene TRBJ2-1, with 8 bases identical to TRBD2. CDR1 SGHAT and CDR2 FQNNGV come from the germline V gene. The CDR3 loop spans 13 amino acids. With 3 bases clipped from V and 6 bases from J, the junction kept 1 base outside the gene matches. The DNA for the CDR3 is TGTGCCAGCAGCTTCAGCGGGAGCAATGAGCAGTTCTTC. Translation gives CASSFSGSNEQFF.

CDR3 sequence: CAWRSLAGGKETQYF. The CDR3 DNA reads as TGTGCCTGGAGGTCCCTAGCGGGAGGAAAAGAGACCCAGTACTTC. This chain uses TRBV30 with TRBJ2-5, with 11 bases lining up with TRBD2. V was clipped by 3 bases and J by 3 bases; unmatched bases: 6. The length of the CDR3 is 15 residues. Germline V gene data show CDR1 as GTSNPN and CDR2 as SVGIG (reference sequence).

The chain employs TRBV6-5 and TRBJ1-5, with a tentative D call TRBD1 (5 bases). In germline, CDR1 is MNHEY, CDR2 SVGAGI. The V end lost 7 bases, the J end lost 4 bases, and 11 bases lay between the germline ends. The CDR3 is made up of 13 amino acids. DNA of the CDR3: TGTGCCAGCAAAAAGCAGGGTAATCAGCCCCAGCATTTT. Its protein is CASKKQGNQPQHF.

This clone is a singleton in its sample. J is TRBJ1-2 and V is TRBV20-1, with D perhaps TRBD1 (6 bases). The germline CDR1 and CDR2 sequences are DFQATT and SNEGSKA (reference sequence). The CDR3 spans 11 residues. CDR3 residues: CSARTAYGYTF. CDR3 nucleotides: TGCAGCGCGAGGACAGCCTATGGCTACACCTTC.

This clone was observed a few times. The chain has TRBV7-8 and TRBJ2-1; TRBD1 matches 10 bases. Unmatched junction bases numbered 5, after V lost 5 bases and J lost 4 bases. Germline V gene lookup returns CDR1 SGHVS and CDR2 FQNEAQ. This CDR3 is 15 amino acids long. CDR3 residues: CASSPSGQGYNEQFF. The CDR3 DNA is TGTGCCAGCAGCCCATCGGGACAGGGGTACAATGAGCAGTTCTTC.

The CDR3: CASSFGGLNTGELFF. The CDR3, as DNA: TGTGCCAGCAGTTTCGGCGGGCTCAACACCGGGGAGCTGTTTTTT. V is TRBV27 and J is TRBJ2-2; D perhaps matches TRBD2 (5 bases). CDR1 is MNHEY, CDR2 SMNVEV, per germline (reference sequence). The V gene lost 3 bases and the J gene lost 2 bases, with 10 bases spanning the gap. This CDR3 spans 15 amino acids.

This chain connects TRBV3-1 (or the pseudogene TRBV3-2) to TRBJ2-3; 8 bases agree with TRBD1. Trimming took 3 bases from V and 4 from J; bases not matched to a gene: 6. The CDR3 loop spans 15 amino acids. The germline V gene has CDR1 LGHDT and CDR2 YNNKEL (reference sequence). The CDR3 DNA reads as TGTGCCAGCAGCCACGGCAGGGGGCGTTCAGATACGCAGTATTTT. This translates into CASSHGRGRSDTQYF.

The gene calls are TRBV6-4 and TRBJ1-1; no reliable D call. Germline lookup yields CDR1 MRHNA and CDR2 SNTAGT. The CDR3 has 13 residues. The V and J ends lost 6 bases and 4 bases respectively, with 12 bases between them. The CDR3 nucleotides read TGTGCCAGCAGAGCCATGTTCGGCACTGAAGCTTTCTTT. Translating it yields CASRAMFGTEAFF.

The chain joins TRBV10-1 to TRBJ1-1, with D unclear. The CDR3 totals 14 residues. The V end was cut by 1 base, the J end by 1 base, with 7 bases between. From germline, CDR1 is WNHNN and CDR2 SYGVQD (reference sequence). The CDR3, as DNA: TGCGCCAGCAGTGAGTATACTTCGAACACTGAAGCTTTCTTT. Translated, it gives CASSEYTSNTEAFF.

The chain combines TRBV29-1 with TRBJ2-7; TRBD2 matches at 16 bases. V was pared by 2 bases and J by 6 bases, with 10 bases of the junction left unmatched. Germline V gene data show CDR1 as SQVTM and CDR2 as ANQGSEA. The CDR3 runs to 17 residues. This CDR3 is CSVELSGTSGRVGEQYF. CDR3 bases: TGCAGCGTTGAACTGTCCGGGACTAGCGGGAGGGTGGGCGAGCAGTACTTC.

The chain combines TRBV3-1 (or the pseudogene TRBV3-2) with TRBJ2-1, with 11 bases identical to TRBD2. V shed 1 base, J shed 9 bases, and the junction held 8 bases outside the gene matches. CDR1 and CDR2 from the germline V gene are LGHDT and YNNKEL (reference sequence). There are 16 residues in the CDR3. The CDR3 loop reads CASSQGQGLAASEQFF. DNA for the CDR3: TGTGCCAGCAGCCAAGGCCAGGGACTAGCGGCCAGTGAGCAGTTCTTC.

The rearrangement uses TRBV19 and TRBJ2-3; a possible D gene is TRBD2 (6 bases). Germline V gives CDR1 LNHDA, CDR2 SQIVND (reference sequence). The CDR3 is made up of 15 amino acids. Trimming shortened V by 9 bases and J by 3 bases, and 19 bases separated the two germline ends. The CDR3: CASRGLAVKTDTQYF. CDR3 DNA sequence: TGTGCCAGCCGCGGGTTAGCGGTGAAGACAGATACGCAGTATTTT. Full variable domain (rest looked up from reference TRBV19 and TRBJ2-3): DGGITQSPKYLFRKEGQNVTLSCEQNLNHDAMYWYRQDPGQGLRLIYYSQIVNDFQKGDIAEGYSVSREKKESFPLTVTSAQKNPTAFYLCASRGLAVKTDTQYFGPGTRLTVL.

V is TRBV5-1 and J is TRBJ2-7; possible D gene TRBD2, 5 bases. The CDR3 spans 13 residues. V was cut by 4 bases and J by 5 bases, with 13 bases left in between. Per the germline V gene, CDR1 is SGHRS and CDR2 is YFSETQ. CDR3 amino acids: CASSGWAGDEQYF. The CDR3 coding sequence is TGCGCCAGCAGCGGGTGGGCCGGGGACGAGCAGTACTTC.

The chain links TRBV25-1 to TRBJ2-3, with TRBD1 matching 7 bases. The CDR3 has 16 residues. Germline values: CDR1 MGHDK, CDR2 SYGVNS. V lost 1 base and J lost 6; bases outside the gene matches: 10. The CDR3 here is CASSEWDSARRDTQYF. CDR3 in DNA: TGTGCCAGCAGTGAATGGGACAGCGCTAGACGGGATACGCAGTATTTT.

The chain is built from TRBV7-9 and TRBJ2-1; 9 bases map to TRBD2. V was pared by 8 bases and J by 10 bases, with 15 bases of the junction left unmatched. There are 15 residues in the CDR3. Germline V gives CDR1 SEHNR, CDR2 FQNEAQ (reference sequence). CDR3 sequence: CASRVLAGDIGEQFF. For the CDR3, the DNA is TGTGCCAGCCGGGTATTAGCGGGAGACATAGGGGAGCAGTTCTTC. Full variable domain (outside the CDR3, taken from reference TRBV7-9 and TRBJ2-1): DTGVSQNPRHKITKRGQNVTFRCDPISEHNRLYWYRQTLGQGPEFLTYFQNEAQLEKSRLLSDRFSAERPKGSFSTLEIQRTEQGDSAMYLCASRVLAGDIGEQFFGPGTRLTVL.

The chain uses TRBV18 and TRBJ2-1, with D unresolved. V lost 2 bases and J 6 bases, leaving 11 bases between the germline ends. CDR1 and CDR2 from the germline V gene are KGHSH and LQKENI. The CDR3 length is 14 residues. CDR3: CASSPGLHGNEQFF. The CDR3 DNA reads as TGTGCCAGCTCACCAGGGCTACACGGCAATGAGCAGTTCTTC. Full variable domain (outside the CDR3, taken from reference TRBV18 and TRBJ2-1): NAGVMQNPRHLVRRRGQEARLRCSPMKGHSHVYWYRQLPEEGLKFMVYLQKENIIDESGMPKERFSAEFPKEGPSILRIQQVVRGDSAAYFCASSPGLHGNEQFFGPGTRLTVL.

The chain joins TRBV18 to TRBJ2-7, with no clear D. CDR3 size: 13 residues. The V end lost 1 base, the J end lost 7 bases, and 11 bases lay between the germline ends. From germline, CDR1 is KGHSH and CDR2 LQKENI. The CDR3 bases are TGTGCCAGCTCACCACGCCAGGAAAGGGAGCAGTACTTC. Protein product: CASSPRQEREQYF. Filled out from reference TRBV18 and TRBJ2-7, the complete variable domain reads NAGVMQNPRHLVRRRGQEARLRCSPMKGHSHVYWYRQLPEEGLKFMVYLQKENIIDESGMPKERFSAEFPKEGPSILRIQQVVRGDSAAYFCASSPRQEREQYFGPGTRLTVT.

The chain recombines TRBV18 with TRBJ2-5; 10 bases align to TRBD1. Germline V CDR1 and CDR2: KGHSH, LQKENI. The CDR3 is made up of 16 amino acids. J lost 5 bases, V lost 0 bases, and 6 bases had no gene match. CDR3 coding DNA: TGTGCCAGCTCACCACCTGGGACAGGGGTTGGGGAGACCCAGTACTTC. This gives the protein CASSPPGTGVGETQYF.

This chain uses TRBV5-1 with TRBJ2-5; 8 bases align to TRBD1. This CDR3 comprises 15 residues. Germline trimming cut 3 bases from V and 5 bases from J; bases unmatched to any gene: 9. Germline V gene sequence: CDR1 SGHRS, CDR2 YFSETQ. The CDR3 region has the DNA TGCGCCAGCAGCTCGTCCGGGACAGGTGGGGAGACCCAGTACTTC. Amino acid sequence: CASSSSGTGGETQYF.

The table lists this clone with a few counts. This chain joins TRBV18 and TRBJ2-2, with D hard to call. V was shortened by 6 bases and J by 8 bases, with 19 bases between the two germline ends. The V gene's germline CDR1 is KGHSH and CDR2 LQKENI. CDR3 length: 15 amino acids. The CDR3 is CASSPNSTSRGELFF. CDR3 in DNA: TGTGCCAGCTCCCCCAACTCCACTTCACGAGGGGAGCTGTTTTTT.

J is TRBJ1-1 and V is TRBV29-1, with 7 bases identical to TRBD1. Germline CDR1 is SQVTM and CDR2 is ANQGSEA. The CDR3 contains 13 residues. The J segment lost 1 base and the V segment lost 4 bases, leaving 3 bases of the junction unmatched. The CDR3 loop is CSVATGWNTEAFF. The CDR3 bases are TGCAGCGTTGCGACAGGGTGGAACACTGAAGCTTTCTTT.